The T cell receptor (beta chain) under discussion was sequenced for a study of shared clonotypes between healthy human individuals. Study-level results: Sharing of clonotypes among donors was expected to vary with sequencing depth.

CDR1 is SGHRS, CDR2 YFSETQ, per germline. The ends were cut back, 2 bases at V and 0 bases at J, with 13 bases in the middle. This CDR3 region has 16 residues. Libraries were prepared by immunoSEQ multiplex PCR; TCRdb keeps only in-frame clonotypes and omits some of them. The table includes 450,000 to 650,000 clones, around three quarters detected once. As to this clone: The antigen remains unidentified.

The rearrangement joins TRBV5-1 to TRBJ2-3; a possible D gene is TRBD2 (7 bases). The sequence was obtained from a woman in her forties in good health. Some clones in this sample may be carry-over from other donors' samples. The sequenced material came from PBMCs. CDR3 coding DNA: TGCGCCAGCAGCTTCCGGGGGGCGACTAGCACAGATACGCAGTATTTT. It codes for CASSFRGATSTDTQYF.